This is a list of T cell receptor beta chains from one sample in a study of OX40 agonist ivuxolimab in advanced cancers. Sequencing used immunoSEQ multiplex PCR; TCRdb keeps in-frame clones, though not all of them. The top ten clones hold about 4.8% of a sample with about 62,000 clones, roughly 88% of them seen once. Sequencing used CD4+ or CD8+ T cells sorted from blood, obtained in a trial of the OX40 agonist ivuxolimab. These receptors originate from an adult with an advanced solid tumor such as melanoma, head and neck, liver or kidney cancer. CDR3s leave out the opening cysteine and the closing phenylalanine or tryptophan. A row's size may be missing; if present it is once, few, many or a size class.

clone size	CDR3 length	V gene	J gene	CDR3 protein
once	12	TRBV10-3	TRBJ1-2	AISEAGGVPGYT
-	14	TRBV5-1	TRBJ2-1	ASSSRDRGSYNEQF
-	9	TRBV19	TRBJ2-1	ASQNSGEQF
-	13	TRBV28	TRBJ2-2	ASISSGISAGELF
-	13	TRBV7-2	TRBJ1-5	ASSLEDRRDQPQH
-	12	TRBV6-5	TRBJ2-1	ASSKSGPREEQF
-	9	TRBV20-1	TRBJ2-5	SAGTQETQY
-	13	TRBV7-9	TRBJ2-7	ASRISGTPAEEQY
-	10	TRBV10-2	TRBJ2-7	ASRESPYEQY
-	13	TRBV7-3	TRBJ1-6	ASSPRTGYNSPLH
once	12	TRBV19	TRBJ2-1	ASKTGVGYNEQF
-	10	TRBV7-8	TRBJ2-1	ASSLGGEEQF
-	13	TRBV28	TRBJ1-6	ASLTGSSYNSPLH
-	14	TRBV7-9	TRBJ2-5	ASTSLGLPSQETQY
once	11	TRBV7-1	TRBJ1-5	ASSLDSNQPQH
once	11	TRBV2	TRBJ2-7	ASSPNEGGEQY
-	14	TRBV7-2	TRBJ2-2	ASTGAGRGHTGELF
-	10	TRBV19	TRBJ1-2	ASAGTEKSNT
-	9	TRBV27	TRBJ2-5	ASSQKETQY
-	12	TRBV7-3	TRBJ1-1	ASSPGWQNTEAF
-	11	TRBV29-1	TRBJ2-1	SVAGGNNNEQF
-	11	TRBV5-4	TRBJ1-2	ASSLEVGYGYT
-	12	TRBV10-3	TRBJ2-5	AISGTSGKWDQY
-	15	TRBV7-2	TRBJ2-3	ASSLVIRTGFTDTQY
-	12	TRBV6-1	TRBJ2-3	ASGPGQITDTQY
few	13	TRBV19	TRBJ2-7	ASSMLSSDLYEQY
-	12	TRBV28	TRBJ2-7	ASSLGDRVGEQY
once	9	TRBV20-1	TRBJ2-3	SAGSVGTQY
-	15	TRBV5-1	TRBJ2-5	ASILNPLRGALETQY
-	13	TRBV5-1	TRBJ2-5	ASSLPAGPQETQY
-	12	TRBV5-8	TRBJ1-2	ASSLRGLRYGYT
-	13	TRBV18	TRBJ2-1	ASAKRLADYNEQF
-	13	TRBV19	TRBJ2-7	ASSFGQGETYEQY
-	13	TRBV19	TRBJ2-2	ASTLSGANTGELF
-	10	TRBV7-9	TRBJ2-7	ASRSTSYEQY
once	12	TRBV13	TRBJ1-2	ASSSLRGSGGYT
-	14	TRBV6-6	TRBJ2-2	ASSRRGSTNTGELF
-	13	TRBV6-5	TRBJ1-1	ASRPGRSLWSEAF
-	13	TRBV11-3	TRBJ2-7	ASSPSAGVGYEQY
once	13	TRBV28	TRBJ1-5	ASSQTRGGNQPQH